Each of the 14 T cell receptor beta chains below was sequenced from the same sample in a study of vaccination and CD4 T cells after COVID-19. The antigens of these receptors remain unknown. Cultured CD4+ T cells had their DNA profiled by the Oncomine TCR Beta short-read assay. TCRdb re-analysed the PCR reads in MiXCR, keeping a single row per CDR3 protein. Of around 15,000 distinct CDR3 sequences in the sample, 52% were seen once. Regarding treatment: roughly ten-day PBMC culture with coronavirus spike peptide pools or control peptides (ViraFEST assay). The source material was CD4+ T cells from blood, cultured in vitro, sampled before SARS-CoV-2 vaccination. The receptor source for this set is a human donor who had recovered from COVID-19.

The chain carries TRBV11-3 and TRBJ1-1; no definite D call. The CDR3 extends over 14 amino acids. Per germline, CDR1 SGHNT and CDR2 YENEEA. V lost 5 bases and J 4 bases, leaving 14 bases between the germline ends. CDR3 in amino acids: CASSPTSGGTEAFF. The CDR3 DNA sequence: TGTGCCAGCAGCCCAACCAGTGGAGGCACTGAAGCTTTCTTT.

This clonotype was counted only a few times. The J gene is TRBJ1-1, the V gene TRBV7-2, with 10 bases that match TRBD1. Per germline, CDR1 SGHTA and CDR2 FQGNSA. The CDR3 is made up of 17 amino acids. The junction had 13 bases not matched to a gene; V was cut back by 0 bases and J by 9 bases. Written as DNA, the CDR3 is TGTGCCAGCAGCTTAGCGCCCCCTTCCTCGACAGGGGGCAAAGCTTTCTTT. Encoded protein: CASSLAPPSSTGGKAFF.

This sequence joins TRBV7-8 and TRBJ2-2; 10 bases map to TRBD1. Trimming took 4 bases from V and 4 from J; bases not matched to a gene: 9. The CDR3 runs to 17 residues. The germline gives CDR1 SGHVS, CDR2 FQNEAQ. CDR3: CASSYTTGGTPTGELFF. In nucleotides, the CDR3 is TGTGCCAGCAGCTATACGACAGGGGGCACGCCCACCGGGGAGCTGTTTTTT.

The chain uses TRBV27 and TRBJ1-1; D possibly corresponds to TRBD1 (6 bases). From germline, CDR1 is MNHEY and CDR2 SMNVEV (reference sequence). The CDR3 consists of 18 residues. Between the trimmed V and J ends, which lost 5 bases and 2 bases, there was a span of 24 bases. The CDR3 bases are TGTGCCAGCAGTCCCTTATTTCTGACGGGGGCAGGAAACACTGAAGCTTTCTTT. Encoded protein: CASSPLFLTGAGNTEAFF.

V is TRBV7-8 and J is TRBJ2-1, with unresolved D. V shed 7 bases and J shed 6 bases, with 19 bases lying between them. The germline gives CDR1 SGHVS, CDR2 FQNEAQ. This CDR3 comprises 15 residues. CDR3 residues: CASTLFDGSSNEQFF. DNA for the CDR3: TGTGCCAGCACCCTCTTCGATGGCAGCAGCAATGAGCAGTTCTTC.

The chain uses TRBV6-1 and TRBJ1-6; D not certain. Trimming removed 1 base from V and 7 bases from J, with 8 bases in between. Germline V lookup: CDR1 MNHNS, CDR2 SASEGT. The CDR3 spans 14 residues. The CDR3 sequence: CASSEVENNSPLHF. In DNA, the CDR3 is TGTGCCAGCAGTGAAGTAGAGAACAATTCACCCCTCCACTTT.

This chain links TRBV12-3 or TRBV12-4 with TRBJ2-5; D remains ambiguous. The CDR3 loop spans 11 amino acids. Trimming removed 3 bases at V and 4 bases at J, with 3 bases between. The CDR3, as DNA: TGTGCCAGCAGTTTTGGAGAGACCCAGTACTTC. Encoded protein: CASSFGETQYF.

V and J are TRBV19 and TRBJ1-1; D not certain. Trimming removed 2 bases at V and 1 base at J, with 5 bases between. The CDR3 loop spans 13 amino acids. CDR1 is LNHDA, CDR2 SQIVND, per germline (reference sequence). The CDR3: CASSISWNTEAFF. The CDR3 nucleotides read TGTGCCAGTAGTATATCGTGGAACACTGAAGCTTTCTTT.

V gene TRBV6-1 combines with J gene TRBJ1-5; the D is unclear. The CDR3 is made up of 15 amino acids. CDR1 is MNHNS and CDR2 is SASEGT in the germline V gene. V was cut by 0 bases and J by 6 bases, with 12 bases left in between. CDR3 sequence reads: CASSEARESGQPQHF. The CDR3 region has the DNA TGTGCCAGCAGTGAAGCGAGGGAGTCAGGTCAGCCCCAGCATTTT.

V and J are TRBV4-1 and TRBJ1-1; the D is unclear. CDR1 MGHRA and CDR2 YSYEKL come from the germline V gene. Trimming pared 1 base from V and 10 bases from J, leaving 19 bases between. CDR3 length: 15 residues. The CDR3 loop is CASSQVPARRGPAFF. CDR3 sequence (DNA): TGCGCCAGCAGCCAAGTCCCCGCTCGAAGAGGACCAGCTTTCTTT.

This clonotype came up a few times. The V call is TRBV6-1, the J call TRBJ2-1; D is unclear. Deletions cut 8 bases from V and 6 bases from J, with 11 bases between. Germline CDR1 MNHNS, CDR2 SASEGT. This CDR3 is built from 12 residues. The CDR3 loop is CASGVFGNEQFF. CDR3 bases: TGTGCCAGCGGGGTCTTCGGCAATGAGCAGTTCTTC.

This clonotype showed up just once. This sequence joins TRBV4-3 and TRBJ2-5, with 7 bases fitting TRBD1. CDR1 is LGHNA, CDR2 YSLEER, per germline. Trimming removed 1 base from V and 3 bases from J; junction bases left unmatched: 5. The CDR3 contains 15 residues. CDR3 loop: CASSQGQGEEETQYF. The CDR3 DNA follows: TGCGCCAGCAGCCAAGGACAGGGAGAAGAAGAGACCCAGTACTTC.

CDR3 DNA: TGCAGTGCTGGAGGAGGGGGCCATCAGCCCCAGCATTTT. Translating gives CSAGGGGHQPQHF. This rearrangement joins TRBV20-1 to TRBJ1-5, with 7 bases lining up with TRBD1. The CDR3 covers 13 residues. Trimming removed 5 bases from V and 5 bases from J; junction bases left unmatched: 6. The germline V gene has CDR1 DFQATT and CDR2 SNEGSKA (reference sequence).

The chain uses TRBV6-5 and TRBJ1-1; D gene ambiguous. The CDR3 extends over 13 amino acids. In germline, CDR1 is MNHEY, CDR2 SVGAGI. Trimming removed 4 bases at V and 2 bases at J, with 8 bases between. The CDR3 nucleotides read TGTGCCAGCAGTTCCAGCACCAACACTGAAGCTTTCTTT. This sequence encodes CASSSSTNTEAFF.